This T cell receptor (beta chain) appears in the sequencing data of a study of regulatory T cells in long-lasting Graves disease. About the study: A definition of persistent Graves' disease required over 5 years of antithyroid drugs plus positive TSH receptor antibodies.

Findings of the study overall: Newly diagnosed Graves' patients had higher TCR diversity than persistent ones. It was in persistent disease that TRBV28, TRBJ1-2 and TRBJ2-5 were favored.

This clonotype was found a few times. The antigen remains undetermined. The CDR3 is 11 residues long. CDR1 and CDR2 from the germline V gene are MNHNS and SASEGT. TCR beta libraries were built with iRepertoire HTBI primers and Arm-PCR of CDR3 regions. TCRdb independently ran MiXCR on the multiplex PCR reads; one entry per CDR3 protein. The sample holds under 500,000 distinct CDR3 sequences, roughly 20% seen once. Time point given: persistent/refractory GD, antithyroid drugs over 5 years with positive TRAb. With RNA extracted from PBMCs as input, the TCR library was made. This receptor was taken from a female donor with Graves disease. The chain uses TRBV6-1 and TRBJ2-4; D may be TRBD1 or TRBD2 (6 bases each). The sample here was peripheral blood mononuclear cells (PBMCs), taken when the disease was refractory, from a patient treated with antithyroid drugs. The CDR3 DNA is TGTGTCGTTAGAGGGGGGTACATTCAGTACTTC. Protein: CVVRGGYIQYF.